This record covers a single T cell receptor (beta chain). The antigen remains undetermined. The sample is drawn from a study of cytomegalovirus exposure and HLA in healthy donors. Across the study: From HLA-typed donors, an early data release held around 80 million unique TCRs. General study findings and limits: Listed as cytomegalovirus-associated were 170 or so TCR beta chains.

Use of 60 Vbeta and 13 Jbeta primers characterized the PCR. Sequencing used immunoSEQ multiplex PCR; TCRdb keeps in-frame clones, though not all of them. Among roughly 200,000 clones listed, just under 85% were seen once. This CDR3 is built from 16 residues. Germline V gene data show CDR1 as SNHLY and CDR2 as FYNNEI. Between the trimmed V and J ends, which lost 2 bases and 4 bases, there was a span of 17 bases. This sequence was found in a woman aged 40 to 50 in good health and CMV-seronegative. Sequencing was performed on PBMCs. This rearrangement joins TRBV2 to TRBJ1-2; tentatively, D is TRBD1 (5 bases). The CDR3 DNA reads as TGTGCCAGCAGTGAATTTTTGGCGGGGACCCCCTATGGCTACACCTTC. Protein: CASSEFLAGTPYGYTF.